The present entry profiles one T cell receptor (beta chain) with its context. The antigen remains unidentified. The sample comes from a study of blood T cells in healthy people across ages. Across the study: Template switching picked up about one barcoded beta molecule for each two T cells.

The second PCR ran about 6 to 12 cycles with a sample-barcoded 5' primer and J-beta primers. Each CDR3 protein gets one entry after TCRdb re-called the 5' RACE reads with MiXCR. The sample holds about 670,000 distinct CDR3 sequences, 45% to 60% seen once. There are 13 residues in the CDR3. Per the germline V gene, CDR1 is SQVTM and CDR2 is ANQGSEA. V lost 7 bases and J lost 0, with 10 bases in between. Whole-study findings and limits: Changes seen in expanded clonotypes were possibly confounded by donor CMV status left unknown. Across the age range, TCR beta diversity per million T cells fell in a roughly linear way.

This rearrangement joins TRBV29-1 to TRBJ2-1; D is unresolved. The sequenced sample was blood. The sequence was collected from a woman over 75 in good health. Here the CDR3 DNA reads TGCAGCGCCACTACTTACTCCTACAATGAGCAGTTCTTC. Protein: CSATTYSYNEQFF.